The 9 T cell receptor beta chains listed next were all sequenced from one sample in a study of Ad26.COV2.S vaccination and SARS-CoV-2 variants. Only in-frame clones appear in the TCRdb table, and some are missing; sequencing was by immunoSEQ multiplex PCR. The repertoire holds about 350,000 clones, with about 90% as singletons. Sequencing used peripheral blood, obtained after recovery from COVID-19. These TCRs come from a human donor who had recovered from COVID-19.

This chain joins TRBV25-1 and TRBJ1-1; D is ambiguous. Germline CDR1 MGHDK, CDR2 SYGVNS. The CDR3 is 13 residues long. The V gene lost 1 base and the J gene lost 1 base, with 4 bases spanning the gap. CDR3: CASSEWRNTEAFF. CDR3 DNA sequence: TGTGCCAGCAGTGAATGGCGGAACACTGAAGCTTTCTTT.

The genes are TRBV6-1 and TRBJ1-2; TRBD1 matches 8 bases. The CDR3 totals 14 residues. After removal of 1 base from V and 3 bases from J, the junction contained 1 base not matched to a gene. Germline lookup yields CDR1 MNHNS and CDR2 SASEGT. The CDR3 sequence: CASSEGQGYYGYTF. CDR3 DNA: TGTGCCAGCAGTGAAGGACAGGGGTACTATGGCTACACCTTC.

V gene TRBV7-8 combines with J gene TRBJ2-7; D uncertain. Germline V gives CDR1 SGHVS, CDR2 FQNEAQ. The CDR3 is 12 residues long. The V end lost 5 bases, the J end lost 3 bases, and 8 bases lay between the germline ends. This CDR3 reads CASSRNNYEQYF. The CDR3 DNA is TGTGCCAGCAGCCGCAATAACTACGAGCAGTACTTC.

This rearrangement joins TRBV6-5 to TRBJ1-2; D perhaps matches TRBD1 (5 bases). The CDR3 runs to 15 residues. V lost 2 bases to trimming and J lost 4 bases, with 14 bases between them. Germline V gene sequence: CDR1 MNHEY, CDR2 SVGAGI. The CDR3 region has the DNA TGTGCCAGCAGTTACGGTGGAGGGACCTCCTATGGCTACACCTTC. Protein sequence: CASSYGGGTSYGYTF.

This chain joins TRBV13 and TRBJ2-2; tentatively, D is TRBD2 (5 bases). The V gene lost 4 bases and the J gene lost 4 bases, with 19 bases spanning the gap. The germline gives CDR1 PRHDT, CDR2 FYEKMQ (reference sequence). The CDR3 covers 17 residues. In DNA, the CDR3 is TGTGCCAGCAGCTCATTACTAGGGCGCCCGGGCACCGGGGAGCTGTTTTTT. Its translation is CASSSLLGRPGTGELFF.

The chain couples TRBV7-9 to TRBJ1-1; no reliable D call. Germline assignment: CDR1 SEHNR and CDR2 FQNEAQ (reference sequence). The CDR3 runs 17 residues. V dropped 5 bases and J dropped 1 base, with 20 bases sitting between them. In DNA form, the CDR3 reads TGTGCCAGCAGCCCCCGTCCGGCCGGGCGGGAGAACACTGAAGCTTTCTTT. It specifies CASSPRPAGRENTEAFF.

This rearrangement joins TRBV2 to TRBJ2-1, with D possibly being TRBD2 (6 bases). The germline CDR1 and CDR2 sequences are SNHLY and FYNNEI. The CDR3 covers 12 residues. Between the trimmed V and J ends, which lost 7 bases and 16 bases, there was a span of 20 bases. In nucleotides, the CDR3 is TGTGCCAGCACCCCTTGGCAGGACTACCAATTCTTC. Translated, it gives CASTPWQDYQFF.

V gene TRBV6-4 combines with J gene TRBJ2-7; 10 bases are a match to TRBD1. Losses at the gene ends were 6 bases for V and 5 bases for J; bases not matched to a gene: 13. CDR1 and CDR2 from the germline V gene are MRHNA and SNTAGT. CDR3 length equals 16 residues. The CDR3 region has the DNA TGTGCCAGCAGCAAAGTTCCGGGACAGGGGTACCACGAGCAGTACTTC. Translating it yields CASSKVPGQGYHEQYF.

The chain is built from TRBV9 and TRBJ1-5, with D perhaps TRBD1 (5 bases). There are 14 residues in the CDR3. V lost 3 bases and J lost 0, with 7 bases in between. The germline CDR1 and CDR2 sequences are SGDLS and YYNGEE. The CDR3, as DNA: TGTGCCAGCAGCGGGGACGGTAGCAATCAGCCCCAGCATTTT. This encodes CASSGDGSNQPQHF.